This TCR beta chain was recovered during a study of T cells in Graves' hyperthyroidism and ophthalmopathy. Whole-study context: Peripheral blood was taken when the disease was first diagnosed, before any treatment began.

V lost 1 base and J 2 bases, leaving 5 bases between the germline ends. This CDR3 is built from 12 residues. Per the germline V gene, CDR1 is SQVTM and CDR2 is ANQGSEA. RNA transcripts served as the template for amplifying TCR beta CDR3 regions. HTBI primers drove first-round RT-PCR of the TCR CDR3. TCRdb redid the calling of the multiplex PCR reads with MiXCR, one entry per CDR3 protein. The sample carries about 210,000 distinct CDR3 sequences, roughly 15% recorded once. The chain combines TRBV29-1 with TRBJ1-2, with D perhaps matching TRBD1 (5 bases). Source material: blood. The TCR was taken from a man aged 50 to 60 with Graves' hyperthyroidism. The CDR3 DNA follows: TGCAGCGTTGAAGCAGGGAACTATGGCTACACCTTC. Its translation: CSVEAGNYGYTF.